This is a list of T cell receptor beta chains from one sample in a study of blood T cell repertoires in COVID-19. The protocol was immunoSEQ multiplex PCR, while the TCRdb copy is restricted to in-frame clones and leaves out a portion. The sample has tens of thousands of clones, around nine tenths seen once; the top ten hold about 2.9%. Material: peripheral blood. These receptors all come from a woman aged 80 or older with acute or convalescent COVID-19. CDR3s leave out the opening cysteine and the closing phenylalanine or tryptophan. The order of the fields is J gene, V gene, clone size, CDR3 protein. Rows give clone size only sometimes, using once, few, many, or a class for an expanded clone.

J gene: TRBJ1-2
V gene: TRBV15
clone size: NA
CDR3 protein: ATSRDIQGARFGYT

J gene: TRBJ1-1
V gene: TRBV29-1
clone size: few
CDR3 protein: SVGGTLLSNTEAF

J gene: TRBJ1-6
V gene: TRBV5-1
clone size: NA
CDR3 protein: ASSLKSSSYNSPLH

J gene: TRBJ2-7
V gene: TRBV6-1
clone size: NA
CDR3 protein: ASSESGYEQY

J gene: TRBJ2-7
V gene: TRBV9
clone size: NA
CDR3 protein: ASSPVGGGYEQY

J gene: TRBJ1-2
V gene: TRBV6-5
clone size: NA
CDR3 protein: ASSPQQGGGYT

J gene: TRBJ2-2
V gene: TRBV24-1
clone size: NA
CDR3 protein: ATSEAQGAGELF

J gene: TRBJ2-1
V gene: TRBV11-1
clone size: few
CDR3 protein: ASSLTVYNEQF

J gene: TRBJ2-5
V gene: TRBV7-9
clone size: NA
CDR3 protein: ASSFGTASETQY

J gene: TRBJ1-6
V gene: TRBV10-3
clone size: NA
CDR3 protein: AISDSDTEDSPLH

J gene: TRBJ2-1
V gene: TRBV11-2
clone size: NA
CDR3 protein: ASSLVAGGPRYNEQF

J gene: TRBJ2-1
V gene: TRBV6-2/TRBV6-3
clone size: NA
CDR3 protein: ASSTRLAGGRNEQF

J gene: TRBJ1-1
V gene: TRBV5-1
clone size: NA
CDR3 protein: ASSLGRQIMNTEAF

J gene: TRBJ1-2
V gene: TRBV5-6
clone size: NA
CDR3 protein: ASSPGQGALDYGYT

J gene: TRBJ2-7
V gene: TRBV5-6
clone size: NA
CDR3 protein: ASSLGLAIYEQY

J gene: TRBJ1-2
V gene: TRBV2
clone size: NA
CDR3 protein: ASSDPSGKGGYT

J gene: TRBJ2-7
V gene: TRBV4-2
clone size: NA
CDR3 protein: ASSQDLQAKFH

J gene: TRBJ1-2
V gene: TRBV25-1
clone size: NA
CDR3 protein: ASSEGGVYSNYGYT

J gene: TRBJ1-5
V gene: TRBV27
clone size: NA
CDR3 protein: ASSLQGRSQPQH

J gene: TRBJ1-5
V gene: TRBV6-5
clone size: NA
CDR3 protein: ASSRGGGSNQPQH

J gene: TRBJ1-4
V gene: TRBV11-3
clone size: NA
CDR3 protein: ASSLKIGGVKT

J gene: TRBJ1-5
V gene: TRBV28
clone size: NA
CDR3 protein: ASSVRRQGNQPQH